This entry describes one TCR beta chain. Its antigen target is currently unknown. No clone much larger than this one lies a single base away; base qualities are absent. Library generation was performed with the immunoSEQ multiplex PCR assay. As stored in TCRdb, this immuneACCESS dataset retains in-frame rearrangements with V and J assigned. A fraction of the clones does not appear; measured against another copy, unresolved V genes explain less than half of the discrepancy, and the remainder lacks a known reason. This sample has 700,000 or so clones in its table, and around 85% of those were observed once. The ten most abundant clones make up roughly 0.01% of the sample. V drops 5 bases and J drops 5 bases, leaving 18 bases in between. The CDR3 covers 15 residues, taking in both the cysteine and the phenylalanine. The entry retains the CDR3 DNA only, 45 bases that are in frame from base 1. As encoded in the germline V gene (reference sequence), CDR1 is SEHNR while CDR2 is FQNEAQ.

This specimen comes from a study of shared T cell receptors in the human thymus (dated by TCRdb to 2020 to 2023). For the study in its entirety: The study investigated the way shared, self-reactive T-cell receptor alpha chains are produced in the human thymus.

These data were also filed under a second study, of human thymus T cells. As the second paper documents: The donors were immunologically healthy infants in Finland who had open corrective cardiac surgery for congenital heart defects. Thymus tissue was collected as surgical resects that were removed during corrective cardiac surgery. Both the thymic and the peripheral blood repertoires appeared to show biased V and J gene segment usage. Highly overlapping thymic TCR repertoires among unrelated individuals were reported in the related research. The study used 7 or 8 infant thymus samples plus four related peripheral blood samples to characterize TCR alpha and beta repertoires. Donor ages ranging from roughly 6 to 250 days were recorded, and roughly six male and a couple of female infants were included in the cohort. Thymocytes were released mechanically from tissue and stored at -70 °C as pellets of roughly 9.5-31 million cells. Genomic DNA was extracted from frozen cell pellets with a QIAsymphony instrument. TCRB and TCRAD loci were amplified from a standardized quantity of quality-controlled genomic DNA using the immunoSEQ multiplex PCR assay. The V(D)J region was spanned by amplicons of a length sufficient to cover the CDR3 and to identify V and J genes. The commercial immunoSEQ service was used to sequence amplicons on an Illumina platform. Primer bias and sequencing errors were corrected as previously described, and TCRAD and TCRB were defined on the basis of the IMGT database. immunoSEQ Analyzer 3.0 and VDJTools were used for repertoire analysis, which covered basic statistics, V/J segment usage, diversity estimates, rarefaction and pairwise overlap. Chao1, ChaoE, Efron-Thisted, Shannon and inverse Simpson indices were used to estimate diversity, which was also estimated on datasets down-sampled to the smallest sample. Repertoire overlap used strict matching of CDR3 nucleotide sequence, V gene and J gene, with Jaccard-based multidimensional scaling clustering. Thymus samples yielded on average approximately 860,000 unique TCRB clonotypes, compared with roughly 80,000 from blood samples.

The clonotype was recovered from a girl less than two years old with a congenital heart defect. Donor details come from another sample of the same person, matched by shared clones. Material for sequencing was thymocytes. The sequence is built from TRBV7-9 and TRBJ1-2; the best D guess is TRBD1, with 5 bases matching. CDR3 protein: CASSPRRQLGYGYTF. The DNA sequence is TGTGCCAGCAGCCCCCGGAGACAGTTAGGGTATGGCTACACCTTC.